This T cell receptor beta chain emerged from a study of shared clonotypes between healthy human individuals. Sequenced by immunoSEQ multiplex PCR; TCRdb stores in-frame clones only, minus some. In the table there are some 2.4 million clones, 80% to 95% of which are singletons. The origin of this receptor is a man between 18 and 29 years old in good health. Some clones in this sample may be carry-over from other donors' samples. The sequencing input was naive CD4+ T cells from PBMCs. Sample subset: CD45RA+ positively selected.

CDR3 nucleotide sequence: TGTGCCAGTAACCCTTACGGACAGGGCCCCGGGGAGCTGTTTTTT. Amino acid sequence: CASNPYGQGPGELFF. This chain links TRBV19 with TRBJ2-2; 8 bases are shared with TRBD1. This CDR3 contains 15 residues. Germline V lookup: CDR1 LNHDA, CDR2 SQIVND (reference sequence). V lost 7 bases and J lost 6; bases outside the gene matches: 10.